Listed below are T cell receptor beta chains from one sample, sequenced in a study of OX40 agonist ivuxolimab in advanced cancers. This table comes from immunoSEQ multiplex PCR, and its TCRdb copy is limited to in-frame clones, with some not included. The sample has around 35,000 clones; about 90% are singletons. Sequencing used CD4+ or CD8+ T cells sorted from blood, obtained in a trial of the OX40 agonist ivuxolimab. These receptors were taken from an adult with an advanced solid tumor such as melanoma, head and neck, liver or kidney cancer. Both conserved end residues are part of each CDR3. A D gene is named only where the DNA matches it firmly. The listing skips clone size in some rows; elsewhere it reads once, few, many or a size class.

>NA|TRBJ2-2|NA|TRBV19
TGTGCCAGCAGCGGTGATCCATTCAGTTGGACCGGGGAGCTGTTTTTT
CASSGDPFSWTGELFF
>once|TRBJ2-6|NA|TRBV6-1
TGTGCCAGCAGTCATTTGAGCTCTGGGGCCAACGTCCTGACTTTC
CASSHLSSGANVLTF
>NA|TRBJ2-3|NA|TRBV7-2
TGTGCCAGCAGCTTAGTAGCCTCAGATACGCAGTATTTT
CASSLVASDTQYF
>NA|TRBJ2-7|NA|TRBV6-5
TGTGCCAGCAGTTACTCGGGACTGAGAACCTACGAGCAGTACTTC
CASSYSGLRTYEQYF
>NA|TRBJ2-1|NA|TRBV6-5
TGTGCCAGCAGTTATTTTAGCTCCTACAATGAGCAGTTCTTC
CASSYFSSYNEQFF
>NA|TRBJ1-2|NA|TRBV4-3
TGCGCCAGCAGCCAAGATAGGTCGACCGGGGGCGATGGCTACACCTTC
CASSQDRSTGGDGYTF
>NA|TRBJ1-5|NA|TRBV15
TGTGCCACCAGCAGAGCTTCTTATGGCAATCAGCCCCAGCATTTT
CATSRASYGNQPQHF
>NA|TRBJ1-1|TRBD1|TRBV4-1
TGCGCCAGCAGCCAAGATCGGACAGGGGGCGCAAATGAAGCTTTCTTT
CASSQDRTGGANEAFF
>NA|TRBJ1-2|TRBD1|TRBV9
TGTGCCAGCAGCGTCATGGAACAGGGGGGAGCATTGGGCTACACCTTC
CASSVMEQGGALGYTF
>few|TRBJ1-2|NA|TRBV2
TGTGCCAGCAGTGAAGTAGATTATGGCTACACCTTC
CASSEVDYGYTF
>NA|TRBJ1-3|NA|TRBV10-3
TGTGCCATCAGTGAGCTCGCGTACCCCTCTGGAAACACCATATATTTT
CAISELAYPSGNTIYF
>NA|TRBJ1-6|NA|TRBV27
TGTGCCAGCAGTTCGTATTCAGGGGTTAAGATTCAGTCCTATAATTCACCCCTCCACTTT
CASSSYSGVKIQSYNSPLHF
>NA|TRBJ1-2|NA|TRBV19
TGTGCCAGTACCCCCTCACAGGGTGGCTATGGCTACACCTTC
CASTPSQGGYGYTF
>NA|TRBJ2-3|TRBD2|TRBV18
TGTGCCAGCTCACCGGAAGCGGGGGTAACAGATACGCAGTATTTT
CASSPEAGVTDTQYF
>NA|TRBJ2-7|NA|TRBV14
TGTGCCAGCAGCCAAGAGCGGAGTAGGCTAGCTCTCGACGAGCAGTACTTC
CASSQERSRLALDEQYF
>NA|TRBJ2-6|NA|TRBV4-3
TGCGCCAGCAGCCCAGAACTTGCGGCCGGGGCCAACGTCCTGACTTTC
CASSPELAAGANVLTF
>NA|TRBJ1-5|NA|TRBV15
TGTGCCACCAGCAGAGTAAGGGTTCAGCCCCAGCATTTT
CATSRVRVQPQHF
>NA|TRBJ2-7|NA|TRBV27
TGTGCCAGCAGTTTGATTGGCAGCGGAGCCTACGAGCAGTACTTC
CASSLIGSGAYEQYF
>NA|TRBJ1-2|NA|TRBV7-2
TGTGCCAGCAGCTTACAGGGGCGCCTCTTGTTGGGGGGCTACACCTTC
CASSLQGRLLLGGYTF
>NA|TRBJ2-1|NA|TRBV4-2
TGTGCCAGCAGCCAAGACGCTCAGGCGAGCTCCTACAATGAGCAGTTCTTC
CASSQDAQASSYNEQFF
>NA|TRBJ2-7|NA|TRBV7-9
TGTGCCAGCAGCTTAGCGCTGGGTCTGGGACACGAGCAGTACTTC
CASSLALGLGHEQYF
>NA|TRBJ1-1|NA|TRBV28
TGTGCCAGCAGTTTGGTCGGAAACACTGAAGCTTTCTTT
CASSLVGNTEAFF
>NA|TRBJ1-1|TRBD1|TRBV6-5
TGTGCCAGCAGTAATCCCGGGACAGGGGACACTGAAGCTTTCTTT
CASSNPGTGDTEAFF
>NA|TRBJ2-7|NA|TRBV19
TGTGCCAGTAGTGGGGTCGAAGGCTTGAGCTTTGAGCAGTACTTC
CASSGVEGLSFEQYF
>NA|TRBJ2-7|NA|TRBV6-1
TGTGCCAGCAACACGGGCCGGAAGGACTACGAGCAGTACTTC
CASNTGRKDYEQYF
>NA|TRBJ2-2|NA|TRBV15
TGTGCCACCAGGGAACGGGCCGGGGAGCTGTTTTTT
CATRERAGELFF
>NA|TRBJ1-1|NA|TRBV5-4
TGTGCCAGCAGCTCTGGCGGGTCGGAAGCTTTCTTT
CASSSGGSEAFF
>NA|TRBJ2-7|NA|TRBV9
TGTGCCAGCAGCGCGAGATTGGTGGGCGAGCAGTACTTC
CASSARLVGEQYF
>NA|TRBJ1-2|NA|TRBV5-6
TGTGCCAGCAGCTCGGCGACAGGATCGATCTATGGCTACACCTTC
CASSSATGSIYGYTF
>NA|TRBJ2-6|TRBD2|TRBV4-3
TGCGCCAGCAGCACTTCTAGCGGGGGGACCGTCTCTGGGGCCAACGTCCTGACTTTC
CASSTSSGGTVSGANVLTF
>NA|TRBJ1-1|NA|TRBV9
TGTGCCAGCAGCGTCGCTCCAGGATCAAACACTGAAGCTTTCTTT
CASSVAPGSNTEAFF
>NA|TRBJ2-7|NA|TRBV5-1
TGCGCCAGCAGCGCCGGAGACACCTACGAGCAGTACTTC
CASSAGDTYEQYF
>NA|TRBJ2-7|TRBD2|TRBV4-3
TGCGCCAGCAGCCAAGGCGCGGGGGGCTCCTACGAGCAGTACTTC
CASSQGAGGSYEQYF